This TCR beta chain was retrieved from a study of cytomegalovirus exposure and HLA in healthy donors. The overall study: Genetic ancestry analysis placed about 76% of the 398 donors that were genotyped in the Caucasian-associated cluster.

CDR1 and CDR2 (germline): MNHNY, SVGAGI (reference sequence). Trimming shortened V by 7 bases and J by 6 bases, and 21 bases separated the two germline ends. There are 15 residues in the CDR3. With respect to this clone: Its antigen is not known.

13 Jbeta primers and 60 Vbeta primers were used for the PCR. Profiling relied on immunoSEQ multiplex PCR, and the TCRdb table lists in-frame clones only, not all of them. The sample lists under 250,000 clones; approximately 82% were seen once. General observations from the study: Accounts indicate the classifier identified cytomegalovirus status with strong specificity and sensitivity. A later analysis found common viral pathogens apparently linked to several of the most significant clusters. Information on immune exposure was restricted to one variable (CMV serostatus).

The sample taken for sequencing was PBMCs. This receptor was identified in a male donor in good health and CMV-seronegative. This chain connects TRBV6-6 to TRBJ1-1, with D possibly TRBD1 on 6 matching bases. The CDR3 spells CASIRAWRGQAEAFF. The DNA of the CDR3 is TGTGCCAGCATCCGGGCCTGGCGGGGGCAAGCTGAAGCTTTCTTT.